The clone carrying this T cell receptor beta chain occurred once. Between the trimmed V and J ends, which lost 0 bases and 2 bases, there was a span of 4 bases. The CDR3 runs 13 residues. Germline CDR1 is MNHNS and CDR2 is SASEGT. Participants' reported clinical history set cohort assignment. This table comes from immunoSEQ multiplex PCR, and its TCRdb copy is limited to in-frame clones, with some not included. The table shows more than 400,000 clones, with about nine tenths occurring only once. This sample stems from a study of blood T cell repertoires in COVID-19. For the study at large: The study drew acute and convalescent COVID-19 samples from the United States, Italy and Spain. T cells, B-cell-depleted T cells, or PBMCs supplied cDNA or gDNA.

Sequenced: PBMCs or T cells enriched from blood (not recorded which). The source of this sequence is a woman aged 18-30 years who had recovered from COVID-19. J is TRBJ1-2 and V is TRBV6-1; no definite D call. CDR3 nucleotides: TGTGCCAGCAGTGAAGCCCTAAACTATGGCTACACCTTC. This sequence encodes CASSEALNYGYTF.